Following are 24 T cell receptor beta chains from one sample sequenced in a study of control samples from healthy donors and cancer patients. The protocol was immunoSEQ multiplex PCR, while the TCRdb copy is restricted to in-frame clones and leaves out a portion. This table holds around 170,000 clones, approximately 90% found once. The sample was blood. The source of these receptors is a man younger than 40 in good health.

The J gene is TRBJ2-1, the V gene TRBV24-1, with TRBD1 matching 10 bases. The CDR3 sequence is 16 residues long. Trimming cost V 2 bases and J 2 bases; bases outside gene matches: 2. Germline V gene lookup returns CDR1 KGHDR and CDR2 SFDVKD. The CDR3 is CATSDSGTGAYNEQFF. The CDR3 region has the DNA TGTGCCACCAGTGATTCTGGGACAGGGGCCTACAATGAGCAGTTCTTC.

V gene TRBV18 combines with J gene TRBJ1-2, with no clear D. The V gene's germline CDR1 is KGHSH and CDR2 LQKENI. This CDR3 contains 16 residues. The V end lost 0 bases, the J end lost 4 bases, and 15 bases lay between the germline ends. CDR3 in DNA: TGTGCCAGCTCACCACCGGATCGGGTGGGAGGCTATGGCTACACCTTC. Translation gives CASSPPDRVGGYGYTF.

The rearrangement uses TRBV10-2 and TRBJ1-1; no definite D call. The CDR3 contains 13 residues. Germline CDR1 reads WSHSY; CDR2 reads SAAADI. Trimming pared 3 bases from V and 3 bases from J, leaving 8 bases between. The CDR3, as DNA: TGCGCCAGCAGTGAAGCAGCTTACACTGAAGCTTTCTTT. As protein: CASSEAAYTEAFF.

CDR3 coding DNA: TGTGCCAGCTCACCGCTAACAGGAGCTGAAAAACTGTTTTTT. Protein product: CASSPLTGAEKLFF. This chain connects TRBV18 to TRBJ1-4; D possibly corresponds to TRBD1 (5 bases). The CDR3 covers 14 residues. The germline V and J ends were trimmed by 3 bases and 7 bases, with 12 bases remaining between them. Germline V gene lookup returns CDR1 KGHSH and CDR2 LQKENI.

The chain employs TRBV5-1 and TRBJ2-1; 8 bases fit TRBD1. V lost 3 bases to trimming and J lost 6 bases; unmatched junction nucleotides: 8. The V gene's germline CDR1 is SGHRS and CDR2 YFSETQ. The CDR3 extends over 15 amino acids. The CDR3 region is CASSWDRPQGNEQFF. The CDR3 bases are TGCGCCAGCAGCTGGGACAGGCCTCAGGGCAATGAGCAGTTCTTC.

The table lists this clone with a count of one. The chain couples TRBV5-6 to TRBJ2-7; 12 nucleotides agree with TRBD2. Germline V lookup: CDR1 SGHDT, CDR2 YYEEEE. This CDR3 spans 15 amino acids. V shed 1 base and J 5 bases; nucleotides not matched to a gene: 4. The CDR3 DNA is TGTGCCAGCAGCTTGAAGACTAGCGGGAGCGACGAGCAGTACTTC. This encodes CASSLKTSGSDEQYF.

In its sample, this clone was seen a few times. This chain connects TRBV7-2 to TRBJ2-1, with TRBD2 matching 11 bases. Germline loops: CDR1 SGHTA, CDR2 FQGNSA. V lost 1 base, J lost 3 bases, and 2 bases stayed unmatched. This CDR3 is 16 amino acids long. The CDR3 sequence is CASSLVTSGNYNEQFF. DNA for the CDR3: TGTGCCAGCAGCTTAGTGACTAGCGGGAACTACAATGAGCAGTTCTTC.

The chain is built from TRBV9 and TRBJ1-1, with 9 bases fitting TRBD1. Germline loops: CDR1 SGDLS, CDR2 YYNGEE. CDR3 length: 17 residues. Trimming cost V 2 bases and J 2 bases; bases outside gene matches: 10. CDR3 amino acids: CASSVPRDRDINTEAFF. CDR3 coding DNA: TGTGCCAGCAGCGTCCCCCGGGACAGGGATATCAACACTGAAGCTTTCTTT.

As regards this clone: The identical CDR3 is also encoded by other nucleotide sequences in the sample. This chain connects TRBV30 to TRBJ1-2; D unclear. The V and J ends lost 0 bases and 7 bases respectively, with 6 bases between them. The germline V gene encodes CDR1 GTSNPN and CDR2 SVGIG (reference sequence). The CDR3 runs to 11 residues. This chain's CDR3 is CAWSVGVGYTF. In DNA, the CDR3 is TGTGCCTGGAGTGTCGGGGTTGGCTACACCTTC.

The DNA of the CDR3 is TGCGCCAGCAGCCCTGGGGGGGCTATTTCACCCCTCCACTTT. This codes for CASSPGGAISPLHF. The chain carries TRBV5-1 and TRBJ1-6; D is perhaps TRBD1 (6 bases). Trimming stripped 4 bases from V and 9 bases from J, with 14 bases between. CDR3 size: 14 residues. The germline V gene has CDR1 SGHRS and CDR2 YFSETQ.

This chain joins TRBV24-1 and TRBJ2-7, with unresolved D. V lost 6 bases and J lost 3, with 5 bases in between. CDR3 length: 11 residues. Germline V lookup: CDR1 KGHDR, CDR2 SFDVKD. In DNA form, the CDR3 reads TGTGCCACCAGTAGAGGCTACGAGCAGTACTTC. It yields the protein CATSRGYEQYF.

V is TRBV29-1 and J is TRBJ1-2; D is unclear. Looked up from germline, CDR1 is SQVTM and CDR2 is ANQGSEA. V lost 6 bases and J lost 8, with 19 bases in between. CDR3 size: 13 residues. The CDR3 protein is CSVGRTDDIGYTF. The CDR3 DNA sequence: TGCAGCGTCGGCCGGACGGACGATATCGGCTACACCTTC.

The chain has TRBV6-2 or TRBV6-3 and TRBJ2-5; TRBD1 is a possible D gene (6 bases). Germline loops: CDR1 MNHEY, CDR2 SVGEGT. This CDR3 region has 15 residues. V lost 5 bases, J lost 5 bases, and 18 bases lay in between. The DNA for the CDR3 is TGTGCCAGCAGTCTTCTGGGGGCCCAAGGGGAGACCCAGTACTTC. Translation gives CASSLLGAQGETQYF.

A few counts support this clone. This chain links TRBV28 with TRBJ2-7; 15 bases fit TRBD2. Looked up from germline, CDR1 is MDHEN and CDR2 is SYDVKM. J gave up 0 bases and V 3 bases, and 18 bases lay outside the gene matches. The CDR3 length is 22 residues. The CDR3 here is CASSFGTLLGLAGGHSSYEQYF. For the CDR3, the DNA is TGTGCCAGCAGTTTTGGAACCCTACTGGGACTAGCGGGAGGACATAGCTCCTACGAGCAGTACTTC.

V usage is TRBV27 and J usage is TRBJ1-1; D perhaps matches TRBD1 (5 bases). The CDR3 spans 15 residues. Trimming removed 6 bases at V and 0 bases at J, with 14 bases between. CDR1 is MNHEY, CDR2 SMNVEV, per germline (reference sequence). For the CDR3, the DNA is TGTGCCAGCAGCTTTAAGGGGTCCATGAACACTGAAGCTTTCTTT. Translating it yields CASSFKGSMNTEAFF.

This clone was seen just once. The chain uses TRBV6-5 and TRBJ1-5; 7 nucleotides match TRBD1. The CDR3 has 14 amino acids. Germline V gene data show CDR1 as MNHEY and CDR2 as SVGAGI. J gave up 4 bases and V 7 bases, and 7 bases lay outside the gene matches. The CDR3 DNA is TGTGCCAGCACTATCTACAGGGGTAATCAGCCCCAGCATTTT. As protein: CASTIYRGNQPQHF.

J is TRBJ2-1 and V is TRBV18, with TRBD2 matching 11 bases. The CDR3 has 17 residues. The V segment lost 3 bases and the J segment 7 bases; nucleotides outside the gene matches: 11. Germline CDR1 KGHSH, CDR2 LQKENI. CDR3 in DNA: TGTGCCAGCTCACCTCTCACTCCGGGACTAGCGGTAAATGAGCAGTTCTTC. This gives the protein CASSPLTPGLAVNEQFF.

The gene calls are TRBV2 and TRBJ1-5; D unresolved. Trimming stripped 3 bases from V and 0 bases from J, with 9 bases between. This CDR3 spans 15 amino acids. CDR1 and CDR2 from the germline V gene are SNHLY and FYNNEI. The CDR3 loop reads CASSDEGDSNQPQHF. CDR3 in DNA: TGTGCCAGCAGTGATGAGGGCGATAGCAATCAGCCCCAGCATTTT.

The chain has TRBV19 and TRBJ1-5, with a tentative D call TRBD1 (5 bases). Trimming removed 3 bases from V and 3 bases from J, with 12 bases in between. Germline CDR1 is LNHDA and CDR2 is SQIVND (reference sequence). The CDR3 runs 15 residues. This CDR3 is CASSIGGEVNQPQHF. CDR3 coding DNA: TGTGCCAGTAGTATTGGAGGGGAGGTCAATCAGCCCCAGCATTTT.

The chain links TRBV6-1 to TRBJ2-7; no firm D call. This CDR3 contains 12 residues. Germline V gene data show CDR1 as MNHNS and CDR2 as SASEGT. The ends were cut back, 2 bases at V and 4 bases at J, with 6 bases in the middle. As DNA, the CDR3 is TGTGCCAGCAGTGAATTACAGTACGAGCAGTACTTC. It codes for CASSELQYEQYF.

V and J are TRBV6-4 and TRBJ2-2, with 7 positions matching TRBD2. The germline V gene has CDR1 MRHNA and CDR2 SNTAGT. J was trimmed by 4 bases and V by 2 bases; bases with no gene match: 1. The CDR3 consists of 14 residues. Here the CDR3 DNA reads TGTGCCAGCAGTGACGGGAGGGCCACCGGGGAGCTGTTTTTT. As protein: CASSDGRATGELFF.

The chain uses TRBV3-1 (or the pseudogene TRBV3-2) and TRBJ1-5; no clear D gene. Germline CDR1 is LGHDT and CDR2 is YNNKEL (reference sequence). This CDR3 spans 13 amino acids. The ends were cut back, 1 base at V and 9 bases at J, with 10 bases in the middle. The CDR3 region has the DNA TGTGCCAGCAGCCAAGTGGTCCGCGCGCCCCAGCATTTT. This gives the protein CASSQVVRAPQHF.

The chain couples TRBV7-9 to TRBJ2-4; 8 bases are a match to TRBD1. Looked up from germline, CDR1 is SEHNR and CDR2 is FQNEAQ (reference sequence). With 10 bases clipped from V and 12 bases from J, the junction kept 20 bases outside the gene matches. The CDR3 loop spans 15 amino acids. The CDR3 sequence is CATSTGTGGKGTQYF. Written as DNA, the CDR3 is TGTGCCACCTCGACGGGAACAGGGGGGAAAGGCACTCAGTACTTC.

The chain uses TRBV2 and TRBJ1-1; 8 bases are shared with TRBD1. J was trimmed by 7 bases and V by 6 bases; bases with no gene match: 4. This CDR3 has 12 amino acids. From germline, CDR1 is SNHLY and CDR2 FYNNEI. The CDR3: CASRGQGFEAFF. The CDR3 region has the DNA TGTGCCAGCAGAGGACAGGGATTTGAAGCTTTCTTT.